This T cell receptor (beta chain) was identified in a study of OX40 agonist ivuxolimab in advanced cancers. Study overall: A history of anti-PD-1, anti-PD-L1 or anti-CTLA-4 therapy was acceptable, and roughly 40% had some. Partial responses were recorded for three patients, including one with hepatocellular carcinoma and two with cutaneous melanoma. Study results and caveats: People who partly responded at 0.1-3.0 mg/kg had some of the least clonal expansion seen. In the 0.1 to 3.0 mg/kg range, CD4+ and CD8+ blood T cells had expanded clonally by week 6.

Profiling relied on immunoSEQ multiplex PCR, and the TCRdb table lists in-frame clones only, not all of them. The sample consists of 50,000 to 60,000 clones, 86% of them appearing once. This clone was found once. The antigen remains undetermined. The length of the CDR3 is 14 residues. Germline V CDR1 and CDR2: MDHEN, SYDVKM. The V gene lost 1 base and the J gene lost 6 bases, with 10 bases spanning the gap. The material sequenced was CD4+ or CD8+ T cells sorted from blood, taken in a trial of the OX40 agonist ivuxolimab. The rearrangement links TRBV28 to TRBJ1-5; D is uncertain. The receptor comes from an adult with an advanced solid tumor such as melanoma, head and neck, liver or kidney cancer. The DNA for the CDR3 is TGTGCCAGCAGTTTATCTACGCTTTTTCAGCCCCAGCATTTT. The encoded protein is CASSLSTLFQPQHF.